The 32 T cell receptor beta chains below all came from one sample that was sequenced in a study of blood T cell repertoires in COVID-19. TCRdb's table, derived via immunoSEQ multiplex PCR, lists solely in-frame clones and lacks some. The data show 130,000 or so clones, about 86% seen once. Sequencing was done on a sample of PBMCs or T cells enriched from blood (not recorded which). Receptors were obtained from a middle-aged man who had recovered from COVID-19.

This rearrangement joins TRBV20-1 to TRBJ1-3; perhaps TRBD1 as D (5 bases). CDR1 and CDR2 (germline): DFQATT, SNEGSKA (reference sequence). The V and J ends lost 6 bases and 2 bases respectively, with 17 bases between them. This CDR3 has 15 residues. The CDR3 bases are TGCAGTGCCAGTGGAGCTCAGGGTCCTGGAAACACCATATATTTT. It encodes CSASGAQGPGNTIYF.

The chain recombines TRBV7-2 with TRBJ2-3; 13 bases are a match to TRBD2. Germline V gives CDR1 SGHTA, CDR2 FQGNSA. V lost 5 bases, J lost 4 bases, and 3 bases stayed unmatched. The CDR3 sequence is 15 residues long. This CDR3 reads CASSPTSGGADTQYF. CDR3 nucleotides: TGTGCCAGCAGCCCAACTAGCGGGGGGGCAGATACGCAGTATTTT.

V gene TRBV5-1 combines with J gene TRBJ1-1, with 12 bases that match TRBD1. Germline assignment: CDR1 SGHRS and CDR2 YFSETQ. The ends lost 6 bases at V and 0 bases at J; junction bases unmatched: 3. CDR3 length equals 15 residues. The chain's CDR3 is CASKGQGAMNTEAFF. As DNA, the CDR3 is TGCGCCAGCAAGGGACAGGGGGCGATGAACACTGAAGCTTTCTTT.

In its sample, this clone was seen many times. The chain combines TRBV28 with TRBJ1-2; D is unresolved. Germline assignment: CDR1 MDHEN and CDR2 SYDVKM. Trimming removed 6 bases at V and 4 bases at J, with 6 bases between. The length of the CDR3 is 11 residues. The CDR3 DNA follows: TGTGCCAGCAGCCCATCCTATGGCTACACCTTC. Translated: CASSPSYGYTF.

This chain links TRBV28 with TRBJ1-5, with a weak D call TRBD1 (6 bases). V lost 3 bases to trimming and J lost 5 bases, with 14 bases between them. Germline V gene sequence: CDR1 MDHEN, CDR2 SYDVKM. CDR3 length: 15 residues. In nucleotides, the CDR3 is TGTGCCAGCAGTTTCTACAGGGAACTTCATCAGCCCCAGCATTTT. Protein sequence: CASSFYRELHQPQHF.

The chain employs TRBV7-2 and TRBJ2-7; TRBD2 matches at 10 bases. CDR3 length: 16 residues. The V gene end was trimmed by 2 bases and the J gene end by 1 base; junction bases not matched to a gene: 5. CDR1 is SGHTA, CDR2 FQGNSA, per germline. The CDR3 nucleotides are TGTGCCAGCAGCTTACCACTAGCGGGGCGGTCCTACGAGCAGTACTTC. This codes for CASSLPLAGRSYEQYF.

The chain couples TRBV3-1 (or the pseudogene TRBV3-2) to TRBJ2-4, with D maybe TRBD1 (5 bases). The germline gives CDR1 LGHDT, CDR2 YNNKEL (reference sequence). V shed 4 bases and J shed 5 bases, with 12 bases lying between them. This CDR3 has 14 residues. CDR3 sequence reads: CASSLRSTENIQYF. Here the CDR3 DNA reads TGTGCCAGCAGCCTCAGATCGACAGAAAACATTCAGTACTTC.

This rearrangement joins TRBV7-3 to TRBJ1-1, with 9 bases lining up with TRBD1. V shed 5 bases and J 4 bases; nucleotides not matched to a gene: 11. Germline CDR1 and CDR2: SGHTA and FQGTGA. CDR3 size: 16 residues. The CDR3 is CASSASNRGRLTEAFF. CDR3 in DNA: TGTGCCAGCAGCGCCTCTAACAGGGGGCGGCTCACTGAAGCTTTCTTT.

This clone was observed a few times. The genes are TRBV7-2 and TRBJ2-4; D is perhaps TRBD2 (7 bases). V lost 4 bases and J lost 14, with 18 bases in between. CDR3 length equals 13 residues. Germline CDR1 reads SGHTA; CDR2 reads FQGNSA. Written as DNA, the CDR3 is TGTGCCAGCAGCTCCGAGGGGGGGCGCGGCGAGTACTTC. Translating gives CASSSEGGRGEYF.

The chain uses TRBV21-1 and TRBJ1-2; no check of the table's D call, TRBD1, against the DNA was made. TRBV21-1 has pseudogene status. The CDR3 consists of 13 residues. CDR3 residues: CASGGTGLTGYTF. CDR3 in DNA: TGTGCCAGCGGAGGGACAGGGCTAACGGGCTACACCTTC.

The chain has TRBV18 and TRBJ1-1; D possibly corresponds to TRBD1 (6 bases). The V gene's germline CDR1 is KGHSH and CDR2 LQKENI. V lost 3 bases, J lost 0 bases, and 11 bases lay in between. The CDR3 runs 15 residues. For the CDR3, the DNA is TGTGCCAGCTCACCGGGGGCGATCATGAACACTGAAGCTTTCTTT. This gives the protein CASSPGAIMNTEAFF.

This clone was observed a handful of times. This CDR3 is CATSEWDRGTDYQPQHF. CDR3 coding DNA: TGTGCCACCAGTGAGTGGGACAGGGGAACGGATTATCAGCCCCAGCATTTT. This chain connects TRBV24-1 to TRBJ1-5; 10 nucleotides agree with TRBD1. CDR1 and CDR2 from the germline V gene are KGHDR and SFDVKD. V lost 4 bases to trimming and J lost 5 bases; unmatched junction nucleotides: 10. This CDR3 region has 17 residues.

The CDR3 region is CASSRTGAVVDGYTF. CDR3 nucleotides: TGTGCCAGCAGCCGGACAGGGGCCGTAGTGGATGGCTACACCTTC. V gene TRBV6-5 combines with J gene TRBJ1-2; 9 nucleotides agree with TRBD1. Germline-derived CDR1 and CDR2 are MNHEY and SVGAGI. The CDR3 length is 15 residues. The V and J ends lost 6 bases and 6 bases, in that order; junction bases with no gene match: 11.

The chain has TRBV18 and TRBJ2-1; 8 bases match TRBD2. From germline, CDR1 is KGHSH and CDR2 LQKENI. J gave up 3 bases and V 0 bases, and 7 bases lay outside the gene matches. This CDR3 region has 17 residues. This chain's CDR3 is CASSPPSLAGNYNEQFF. The CDR3 bases are TGTGCCAGCTCACCACCGTCGTTAGCGGGGAACTACAATGAGCAGTTCTTC.

The gene calls are TRBV7-9 and TRBJ2-1; 15 bases agree with TRBD2. The CDR3 contains 18 residues. The germline CDR1 and CDR2 sequences are SEHNR and FQNEAQ (reference sequence). After removal of 5 bases from V and 4 bases from J, the junction contained 9 bases not matched to a gene. CDR3 in amino acids: CASSRGLAGGPAYNEQFF. CDR3 coding DNA: TGTGCCAGCAGCCGCGGACTAGCGGGGGGGCCGGCGTACAATGAGCAGTTCTTC.

The chain uses TRBV28 and TRBJ2-1; D is unresolved. V lost 5 bases and J 8 bases, leaving 16 bases between the germline ends. The CDR3 sequence is 14 residues long. Germline V gene lookup returns CDR1 MDHEN and CDR2 SYDVKM. The CDR3, as DNA: TGTGCCAGCAGTCCTTTAGTCCCGGCGGATGAGCAGTTCTTC. This encodes CASSPLVPADEQFF. Full variable domain (rest looked up from reference TRBV28 and TRBJ2-1): DVKVTQSSRYLVKRTGEKVFLECVQDMDHENMFWYRQDPGLGLRLIYFSYDVKMKEKGDIPEGYSVSREKKERFSLILESASTNQTSMYLCASSPLVPADEQFFGPGTRLTVL.

The rearrangement uses TRBV19 and TRBJ1-2; possibly TRBD1 for D (6 bases). The CDR3 covers 14 residues. Trimming took 5 bases from V and 1 from J, leaving 11 bases between them. Germline CDR1 LNHDA, CDR2 SQIVND (reference sequence). The CDR3 is CASSSGQRNYGYTF. CDR3 coding DNA: TGTGCCAGTAGTTCAGGACAGCGTAACTATGGCTACACCTTC.

The CDR3: CASGSRGSSYEQYF. CDR3 coding DNA: TGTGCCAGCGGGTCTCGGGGGAGCTCCTACGAGCAGTACTTC. The chain uses TRBV28 and TRBJ2-7; D possibly corresponds to TRBD2 (6 bases). The CDR3 length is 14 residues. Germline values: CDR1 MDHEN, CDR2 SYDVKM. The V end lost 8 bases, the J end lost 0 bases, and 14 bases lay between the germline ends.

The chain has TRBV28 and TRBJ2-3; maybe TRBD2 (5 bases). Germline CDR1 reads MDHEN; CDR2 reads SYDVKM. There are 13 residues in the CDR3. With 9 bases removed from V and 2 bases from J, the gap between germline ends came to 12 bases. The CDR3 region is CASNVGNTDTQYF. In nucleotides, the CDR3 is TGTGCCAGTAATGTCGGGAACACAGATACGCAGTATTTT.

The gene calls are TRBV3-1 (or the pseudogene TRBV3-2) and TRBJ2-7, with a tentative D call TRBD2 (5 bases). Trimming took 0 bases from V and 6 from J, leaving 12 bases between them. The CDR3 length is 14 residues. CDR1 LGHDT and CDR2 YNNKEL come from the germline V gene (reference sequence). CDR3 residues: CASSQDRRGFEQYF. CDR3 in DNA: TGTGCCAGCAGCCAAGACAGGAGAGGGTTCGAGCAGTACTTC.

This clone was detected many times. The sample contains more than one DNA sequence encoding this CDR3. The genes are TRBV18 and TRBJ2-2; the match to TRBD1 covers 10 bases. Germline CDR1 KGHSH, CDR2 LQKENI. The V and J ends lost 0 bases and 2 bases, in that order; junction bases with no gene match: 0. The CDR3 is made up of 16 amino acids. The CDR3 region has the DNA TGTGCCAGCTCACCACCGACAGGGGGCAACACCGGGGAGCTGTTTTTT. Amino acids: CASSPPTGGNTGELFF.

The V and J genes are TRBV11-2 and TRBJ2-7; maybe TRBD2 (7 bases). V gave up 5 bases and J gave up 3 bases, with 14 bases separating them. Looked up from germline, CDR1 is SGHAT and CDR2 is FQNNGV. The CDR3 spans 14 residues. The CDR3 DNA follows: TGTGCCAGCAGCCTGGAGGGGGGGCACTACGAGCAGTACTTC. It is translated as CASSLEGGHYEQYF. Variable domain in full (rest from reference TRBV11-2 and TRBJ2-7): EAGVAQSPRYKIIEKRQSVAFWCNPISGHATLYWYQQILGQGPKLLIQFQNNGVVDDSQLPKDRFSAERLKGVDSTLKIQPAKLEDSAVYLCASSLEGGHYEQYFGPGTRLTVT.

The V call is TRBV6-5, the J call TRBJ2-2, with D perhaps TRBD1 (6 bases). Looked up from germline, CDR1 is MNHEY and CDR2 is SVGAGI. The V and J ends lost 4 bases and 6 bases respectively, with 9 bases between them. This CDR3 has 13 amino acids. CDR3 nucleotides: TGTGCCAGCAGTTCCAGGGGTTCCGGGGAGCTGTTTTTT. Translated, it gives CASSSRGSGELFF.

This chain connects TRBV5-1 to TRBJ2-7, with D possibly TRBD2 on 6 matching bases. Germline CDR1 is SGHRS and CDR2 is YFSETQ. This CDR3 contains 16 residues. Trimming removed 0 bases from V and 2 bases from J, with 15 bases in between. The CDR3, as DNA: TGCGCCAGCAGCTTGGGAGTGGGGGGATTGCCCTACGAGCAGTACTTC. It encodes CASSLGVGGLPYEQYF.

The J gene is TRBJ2-1, the V gene TRBV18; 7 bases agree with TRBD2. J lost 0 bases, V lost 3 bases, and 8 bases had no gene match. Germline values: CDR1 KGHSH, CDR2 LQKENI. The length of the CDR3 is 17 residues. The CDR3 reads CASSPPLAQSSYNEQFF. CDR3 nucleotides: TGTGCCAGCTCACCCCCACTAGCGCAGAGCTCCTACAATGAGCAGTTCTTC.

This clone was detected a few times. V is TRBV19 and J is TRBJ1-5; tentative D call: TRBD1 (6 bases). The V gene lost 10 bases and the J gene lost 3 bases, with 16 bases spanning the gap. Germline CDR1 reads LNHDA; CDR2 reads SQIVND (reference sequence). The CDR3 is 14 residues long. CDR3 in DNA: TGTGCCACCCGACAGGACCTTTTCAATCAGCCCCAGCATTTT. It encodes CATRQDLFNQPQHF. Looking up the rest from reference TRBV19 and TRBJ1-5 gives the full variable domain: DGGITQSPKYLFRKEGQNVTLSCEQNLNHDAMYWYRQDPGQGLRLIYYSQIVNDFQKGDIAEGYSVSREKKESFPLTVTSAQKNPTAFYLCATRQDLFNQPQHFGDGTRLSIL.

This sequence joins TRBV10-3 and TRBJ2-3; 10 positions agree with TRBD2. The trim removed 0 bases at V and 5 bases at J, leaving 8 bases unmatched. Germline CDR1 reads ENHRY; CDR2 reads SYGVKD. The CDR3 runs to 17 residues. As DNA, the CDR3 is TGTGCCATCAGTGAGTCTGGGTCTAGCGGGGGATTAGATACGCAGTATTTT. This translates into CAISESGSSGGLDTQYF.

This clone has only one observation. The V and J genes are TRBV5-4 and TRBJ2-2, with no clear D. The V and J ends lost 4 bases and 4 bases respectively, with 11 bases between them. CDR3 length: 14 residues. The germline gives CDR1 SGHNT, CDR2 YYREEE (reference sequence). The CDR3 sequence: CASSDRVITGELFF. CDR3 DNA sequence: TGTGCCAGCAGCGACCGGGTCATCACCGGGGAGCTGTTTTTT.

The chain is built from TRBV6-5 and TRBJ1-6; D gene uncertain. Trimming removed 7 bases at V and 7 bases at J, with 14 bases between. Germline loops: CDR1 MNHEY, CDR2 SVGAGI. The CDR3 totals 14 residues. In nucleotides, the CDR3 is TGTGCCAGCACCCCAGGACTTTTAAATTCACCCCTCCACTTT. Translated, it gives CASTPGLLNSPLHF.

Remarks on this clone: One end of the junction does not line up with germline, which may come from a read error. The chain links TRBV7-7 to TRBJ1-1; TRBD1 is a possible D gene (6 bases). The CDR3 runs 15 residues. Looked up from germline, CDR1 is SSHAT and CDR2 is FNYEAQ (reference sequence). Here the CDR3 DNA reads TGTGCTAGCAGCTTAGATAGGACAGTAAACACTGAAGCTTTCTTT. It codes for CASSLDRTVNTEAFF.

V usage is TRBV5-1 and J usage is TRBJ1-2; D gene uncertain. Germline assignment: CDR1 SGHRS and CDR2 YFSETQ. The CDR3 contains 13 residues. Between the trimmed V and J ends, which lost 0 bases and 7 bases, there was a span of 10 bases. The CDR3 protein is CASSLGREGGYTF. CDR3 sequence (DNA): TGCGCCAGCAGCTTGGGGCGAGAGGGTGGCTACACCTTC. The full variable domain, rest sourced from reference TRBV5-1 and TRBJ1-2, is KAGVTQTPRYLIKTRGQQVTLSCSPISGHRSVSWYQQTPGQGLQFLFEYFSETQRNKGNFPGRFSGRQFSNSRSEMNVSTLELGDSALYLCASSLGREGGYTFGSGTRLTVV.

The CDR3 reads CASSLGQGGYEQYF. The CDR3 nucleotides read TGTGCCAGCAGCTTGGGACAGGGGGGCTACGAGCAGTACTTC. The chain joins TRBV5-6 to TRBJ2-7; 9 bases fit TRBD1. J gave up 3 bases and V 0 bases, and 1 base lay outside the gene matches. Germline V gene data show CDR1 as SGHDT and CDR2 as YYEEEE. The CDR3 covers 14 residues.